This T cell receptor (beta chain) comes out of a study of CDR3 diversity in severe acne. MiXCR, run by TCRdb on the PCR reads, gives a single entry per CDR3 protein. Of roughly 79,000 distinct CDR3 sequences in the sample, 45% to 55% were seen once. CDR3 length: 14 residues. CDR1 is SNHLY, CDR2 FYNNEI, per germline. V was trimmed by 3 bases and J by 9 bases, leaving 14 bases between them. The TCR sequence derives from a male donor with severe acne vulgaris. The sample comprised blood. This chain uses TRBV2 with TRBJ2-2; perhaps TRBD1 as D (6 bases). The CDR3 sequence: CASSDAGDSWELFF. Written as DNA, the CDR3 is TGTGCCAGCAGTGACGCAGGGGATAGTTGGGAGCTGTTTTTT.